The 20 T cell receptor beta chains below all came from one sample that was sequenced in a study of shared clonotypes between healthy human individuals. Sequencing used immunoSEQ multiplex PCR; TCRdb keeps in-frame clones, though not all of them. Altogether roughly 890,000 clones are present, about 92% being singletons, with the ten largest covering less than 25%. Terminally differentiated effector memory CD45RA+ cells were excluded by CCR7 positive selection of CD45RO-negative cells. Sample: naive CD8+ T cells sorted from blood. The receptor source for this set is a man aged 25 to 40 in good health.

The rearrangement links TRBV29-1 to TRBJ2-7; 7 bases match TRBD1. J was trimmed by 3 bases and V by 7 bases; bases with no gene match: 15. The CDR3 is made up of 15 amino acids. Germline-derived CDR1 and CDR2 are SQVTM and ANQGSEA. The CDR3 bases are TGCAGCGCTGTCCTTCCGGGACAGTATCGCTACGAGCAGTACTTC. It is translated as CSAVLPGQYRYEQYF.

The chain recombines TRBV27 with TRBJ1-4, with 7 nucleotides matching TRBD1. V was pared by 6 bases and J by 5 bases, with 6 bases of the junction left unmatched. Germline values: CDR1 MNHEY, CDR2 SMNVEV (reference sequence). This CDR3 has 14 residues. CDR3 sequence (DNA): TGTGCCAGCAGAACCGGGACAGTCAATGAAAAACTGTTTTTT. This gives the protein CASRTGTVNEKLFF.

This rearrangement joins TRBV2 to TRBJ2-1; 7 bases line up with TRBD2. Germline V CDR1 and CDR2: SNHLY, FYNNEI. V shed 8 bases, J shed 9 bases, and the junction held 4 bases outside the gene matches. The CDR3 is made up of 11 amino acids. CDR3 protein: CASFSGREQFF. CDR3 nucleotides: TGTGCCAGCTTTAGCGGGCGTGAGCAGTTCTTC.

This clone was seen once. The genes are TRBV7-8 and TRBJ2-1, with TRBD2 matching over 10 bases. V was clipped by 1 base and J by 10 bases; unmatched bases: 10. The CDR3 sequence is 16 residues long. Germline CDR1 and CDR2: SGHVS and FQNEAQ. CDR3 nucleotides: TGTGCCAGCAGCTTAGGGAGCGGGAGGGTCTATGTGGAGCAGTTCTTC. Amino acids: CASSLGSGRVYVEQFF.

CDR3 DNA: TGTGCCAGCTCGCAGGAGACAGGGACGAGAGAGCAGTACTTC. Its translation: CASSQETGTREQYF. The chain combines TRBV2 with TRBJ2-7, with 7 bases aligning to TRBD1. The CDR3 contains 14 residues. V shed 8 bases, J shed 7 bases, and the junction held 14 bases outside the gene matches. Per germline, CDR1 SNHLY and CDR2 FYNNEI.

The V call is TRBV7-8, the J call TRBJ2-1, with D perhaps matching TRBD2 (6 bases). V dropped 1 base and J dropped 0 bases, with 13 bases sitting between them. The germline gives CDR1 SGHVS, CDR2 FQNEAQ. The CDR3 covers 17 residues. CDR3 sequence (DNA): TGTGCCAGCAGCTTAGAGGGGTTAGCGGACTCCTACAATGAGCAGTTCTTC. Translation gives CASSLEGLADSYNEQFF.

The chain joins TRBV11-2 to TRBJ2-7; 13 positions agree with TRBD2. The V and J ends lost 4 bases and 3 bases, in that order; junction bases with no gene match: 6. Germline-derived CDR1 and CDR2 are SGHAT and FQNNGV. This CDR3 contains 16 residues. The CDR3 spells CASSSRTSGSIYEQYF. For the CDR3, the DNA is TGTGCCAGCAGCTCTCGGACTAGCGGGAGTATCTACGAGCAGTACTTC.

The chain recombines TRBV18 with TRBJ1-1, with D perhaps matching TRBD1 (5 bases). Germline V gene lookup returns CDR1 KGHSH and CDR2 LQKENI. Trimming cost V 2 bases and J 1 base, with 20 bases left between them. CDR3 size: 18 residues. CDR3 coding DNA: TGTGCCAGCTCACCATCCGCGTCGGGGCTGGGGAGGAACACTGAAGCTTTCTTT. Protein sequence: CASSPSASGLGRNTEAFF. The full variable domain, with the rest looked up from reference TRBV18 and TRBJ1-1, is NAGVMQNPRHLVRRRGQEARLRCSPMKGHSHVYWYRQLPEEGLKFMVYLQKENIIDESGMPKERFSAEFPKEGPSILRIQQVVRGDSAAYFCASSPSASGLGRNTEAFFGQGTRLTVV.

This rearrangement joins TRBV7-7 to TRBJ2-1, with D unresolved. The germline gives CDR1 SSHAT, CDR2 FNYEAQ (reference sequence). Between the trimmed V and J ends, which lost 5 bases and 4 bases, there was a span of 18 bases. The CDR3 has 16 amino acids. As DNA, the CDR3 is TGTGCCAGCAGCACCGGACCCATTTCCCCGTACAATGAGCAGTTCTTC. Translated: CASSTGPISPYNEQFF.

On this clone itself: Different DNA sequences within this sample yield the same CDR3. The chain is built from TRBV5-4 and TRBJ2-7; D is possibly TRBD2 (6 bases). With 4 bases removed from V and 4 bases from J, the gap between germline ends came to 15 bases. The germline CDR1 and CDR2 sequences are SGHNT and YYREEE (reference sequence). The CDR3 contains 14 residues. CDR3 sequence (DNA): TGTGCCAGCAGCCTGACTAGTGGGACGTACGAGCAGTACTTC. Translation: CASSLTSGTYEQYF. Combining the CDR3 with reference TRBV5-4 and TRBJ2-7 gives the whole variable domain ETGVTQSPTHLIKTRGQQVTLRCSSQSGHNTVSWYQQALGQGPQFIFQYYREEENGRGNFPPRFSGLQFPNYSSELNVNALELDDSALYLCASSLTSGTYEQYFGPGTRLTVT.

V and J are TRBV5-1 and TRBJ2-7; D remains unclear. With 0 bases removed from V and 2 bases from J, the gap between germline ends came to 18 bases. CDR3 length: 17 amino acids. Germline V gene sequence: CDR1 SGHRS, CDR2 YFSETQ. The CDR3 region is CASSLEGGPSSTYEQYF. The DNA for the CDR3 is TGCGCCAGCAGCTTGGAGGGCGGTCCAAGCTCTACCTACGAGCAGTACTTC.

In this sample, this clone turned up once. This chain connects TRBV9 to TRBJ2-3; TRBD2 matches 8 bases. From germline, CDR1 is SGDLS and CDR2 YYNGEE. The CDR3 runs to 15 residues. V lost 0 bases, J lost 1 base, and 1 base stayed unmatched. The CDR3 loop is CASSVAAGGTDTQYF. CDR3 bases: TGTGCCAGCAGCGTAGCAGCGGGGGGCACAGATACGCAGTATTTT.

This chain links TRBV27 with TRBJ1-2, with TRBD1 as a possible D gene (5 bases). V was cut by 4 bases and J by 4 bases, with 13 bases left in between. The CDR3 has 14 amino acids. Germline CDR1 is MNHEY and CDR2 is SMNVEV (reference sequence). Here the CDR3 reads CASSSSTRAYGYTF. The DNA for the CDR3 is TGTGCCAGCAGTTCCTCAACCAGGGCCTATGGCTACACCTTC.

V gene TRBV18 combines with J gene TRBJ1-5; D remains ambiguous. Germline V lookup: CDR1 KGHSH, CDR2 LQKENI. The germline V and J ends were trimmed by 2 bases and 1 base, with 6 bases remaining between them. The CDR3 has 14 residues. CDR3 in DNA: TGTGCCAGCTCACCAGCGGAAAGCAATCAGCCCCAGCATTTT. The encoded protein is CASSPAESNQPQHF.

This chain uses TRBV7-9 with TRBJ2-1; 7 bases agree with TRBD2. Per germline, CDR1 SEHNR and CDR2 FQNEAQ (reference sequence). This CDR3 is built from 16 residues. J was trimmed by 3 bases and V by 6 bases; bases with no gene match: 11. In DNA, the CDR3 is TGTGCCAGCAGAACCACCGGGACTAATCTCTACAATGAGCAGTTCTTC. Protein: CASRTTGTNLYNEQFF.

The chain couples TRBV4-3 to TRBJ2-1; 8 nucleotides agree with TRBD2. Germline CDR1 reads LGHNA; CDR2 reads YSLEER. The CDR3 sequence is 16 residues long. J gave up 4 bases and V 0 bases, and 5 bases lay outside the gene matches. CDR3: CASSQDDTSGYNEQFF. DNA of the CDR3: TGCGCCAGCAGCCAAGATGACACTAGCGGATACAATGAGCAGTTCTTC.

The V and J genes are TRBV27 and TRBJ2-7; D remains ambiguous. Trimming took off 5 bases at V and 6 bases at J, with 17 bases between the two ends. CDR1 and CDR2 (germline): MNHEY, SMNVEV (reference sequence). This CDR3 is 14 amino acids long. The CDR3 nucleotides read TGTGCCAGCAGTCCACGCCGGGTCGACCCCGAGCAGTACTTC. It specifies CASSPRRVDPEQYF.

The chain links TRBV4-1 to TRBJ2-7; no reliable D call. The CDR3 has 14 residues. Looked up from germline, CDR1 is MGHRA and CDR2 is YSYEKL. The ends were cut back, 1 base at V and 9 bases at J, with 16 bases in the middle. CDR3 nucleotides: TGCGCCAGCAGCCAAGCGGGCAGCCTCTACTTGCAGTACTTC. Translated, it gives CASSQAGSLYLQYF.

CDR3 nucleotide sequence: TGTGCAAGTCGCCGCCAGGGTTGCCCCTACGAGCAGTACTTC. Its translation: CASRRQGCPYEQYF. The chain carries TRBV12-2 and TRBJ2-7; the table's D gene call, TRBD1, was not cross checked with the DNA. TRBV12-2 is a documented pseudogene. This CDR3 is built from 14 residues.

The V call is TRBV6-5, the J call TRBJ1-1; D remains unclear. There are 14 residues in the CDR3. The V gene lost 3 bases and the J gene lost 1 base, with 9 bases spanning the gap. Germline V gives CDR1 MNHEY, CDR2 SVGAGI. In DNA form, the CDR3 reads TGTGCCAGCAGTTATCTACACCAGAACACTGAAGCTTTCTTT. Protein sequence: CASSYLHQNTEAFF.